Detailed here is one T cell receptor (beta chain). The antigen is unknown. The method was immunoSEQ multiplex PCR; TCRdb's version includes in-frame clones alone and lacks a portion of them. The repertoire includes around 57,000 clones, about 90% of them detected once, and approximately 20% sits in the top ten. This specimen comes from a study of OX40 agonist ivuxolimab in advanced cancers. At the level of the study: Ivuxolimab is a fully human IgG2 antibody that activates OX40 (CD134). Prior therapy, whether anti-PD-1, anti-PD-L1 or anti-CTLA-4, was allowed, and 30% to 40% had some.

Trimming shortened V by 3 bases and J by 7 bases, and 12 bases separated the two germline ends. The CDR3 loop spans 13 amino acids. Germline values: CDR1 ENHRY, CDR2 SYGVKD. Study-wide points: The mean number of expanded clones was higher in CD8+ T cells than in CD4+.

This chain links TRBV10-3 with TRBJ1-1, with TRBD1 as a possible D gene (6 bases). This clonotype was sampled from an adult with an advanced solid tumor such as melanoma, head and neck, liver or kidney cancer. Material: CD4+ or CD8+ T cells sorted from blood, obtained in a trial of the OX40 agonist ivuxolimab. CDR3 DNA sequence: TGTGCCATCAGTGATGGACAGCTGTATGAAGCTTTCTTT. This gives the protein CAISDGQLYEAFF.